One and the same sample provided the 4 T cell receptor beta chains below, sequenced in a study of control samples from healthy donors and cancer patients. TCRdb keeps only in-frame clones here, not all; method: immunoSEQ multiplex PCR. The sample lists some 82,000 clones, approximately 87% occurring once. The sample comprised blood. Receptors originate from a man over 45 in good health.

The V call is TRBV3-1 (or the pseudogene TRBV3-2), the J call TRBJ1-5; 7 nucleotides line up with TRBD1. CDR1 and CDR2 from the germline V gene are LGHDT and YNNKEL (reference sequence). V shed 1 base and J 8 bases; nucleotides not matched to a gene: 5. This CDR3 has 14 amino acids. CDR3 residues: CASSQGQGLKPQHF. The CDR3 DNA follows: TGTGCCAGCAGCCAAGGACAGGGATTAAAGCCCCAGCATTTT.

This chain uses TRBV14 with TRBJ1-2, with a possible D match to TRBD1 (6 bases). The CDR3 sequence is 13 residues long. Trimming removed 4 bases from V and 5 bases from J, with 11 bases in between. The germline CDR1 and CDR2 sequences are SGHDN and FVKESK. The CDR3 region is CASSPDRTYGYTF. The CDR3 nucleotides are TGTGCCAGCAGCCCAGACAGGACGTATGGCTACACCTTC.

The rearrangement uses TRBV4-1 and TRBJ2-1; 9 positions agree with TRBD2. CDR1 and CDR2 from the germline V gene are MGHRA and YSYEKL. With V trimmed by 6 bases and J by 6 bases, 6 bases remained unmatched. This CDR3 contains 14 residues. Written as DNA, the CDR3 is TGCGCCAGCAGTCCGGGACTAGCTCCCAATGAGCAGTTCTTC. This translates into CASSPGLAPNEQFF.

V and J are TRBV29-1 and TRBJ1-4; D remains ambiguous. V lost 6 bases and J lost 6, with 8 bases in between. This CDR3 spans 11 amino acids. The V gene's germline CDR1 is SQVTM and CDR2 ANQGSEA. The CDR3 sequence is CSVLFYEKLFF. CDR3 nucleotides: TGCAGCGTCTTATTTTATGAAAAACTGTTTTTT.